Listed below are T cell receptor beta chains from one sample, sequenced in a study of blood T cell repertoires in COVID-19. Repertoires were generated with immunoSEQ multiplex PCR, while TCRdb's copy carries only in-frame clones and drops some. The sample includes tens of thousands of clones, 65% to 90% of them seen just once. Sequencing was done on a sample of peripheral blood. These receptors came from a man older than 75 with acute or convalescent COVID-19. CDR3s include the opening cysteine and the closing phenylalanine or tryptophan. The order of the fields is CDR3 length, V gene, clone size, J gene, D gene, CDR3 DNA, CDR3 protein. A D gene is named only where the DNA matches it firmly. The size field is filled for only some rows; it gives once, few, many or a size class.

len: 11; v_gene: TRBV28; abundance: NA; j_gene: TRBJ2-1; d_gene: TRBD1; CDR3nt: TGTGCCAGCAGTCTGGACAGGGAGCAGTTCTTC; CDR3aa: CASSLDREQFF
len: 14; v_gene: TRBV28; abundance: NA; j_gene: TRBJ1-4; d_gene: TRBD1; CDR3nt: TGTGCCAGCAGAAGGACAGGGGCAAATGAAAAACTGTTTTTT; CDR3aa: CASRRTGANEKLFF
len: 15; v_gene: TRBV27; abundance: NA; j_gene: TRBJ2-7; d_gene: NA; CDR3nt: TGTGCCAGCAGTCCCAGAGGGCTAGTTGGGCACGAGCAGTACTTC; CDR3aa: CASSPRGLVGHEQYF
len: 15; v_gene: TRBV4-1; abundance: NA; j_gene: TRBJ2-7; d_gene: NA; CDR3nt: TGCGCCAGCAGCCGCTTCCCGGGGGATGCTAACGAGCAGTACTTC; CDR3aa: CASSRFPGDANEQYF
len: 13; v_gene: TRBV27; abundance: NA; j_gene: TRBJ1-2; d_gene: NA; CDR3nt: TGTGCCAGCAGTTCTAGGGGTATGCGAGGCTACACCTTC; CDR3aa: CASSSRGMRGYTF
len: 16; v_gene: TRBV5-1; abundance: NA; j_gene: TRBJ1-2; d_gene: NA; CDR3nt: TGCGCCAGCAGCTTGGGGGTAGGGGCCTTCAACTATGGCTACACCTTC; CDR3aa: CASSLGVGAFNYGYTF
len: 13; v_gene: TRBV19; abundance: NA; j_gene: TRBJ1-2; d_gene: NA; CDR3nt: TGTGCCAGTAGTCGGGGGGGCCCCTATGGCTACACCTTC; CDR3aa: CASSRGGPYGYTF
len: 16; v_gene: TRBV27; abundance: NA; j_gene: TRBJ2-3; d_gene: TRBD2; CDR3nt: TGTGCCAGCCTTAAGTGGGCTAGCGGGAGCACAGATACGCAGTATTTT; CDR3aa: CASLKWASGSTDTQYF
len: 16; v_gene: TRBV10-3; abundance: NA; j_gene: TRBJ2-1; d_gene: TRBD2; CDR3nt: TGTGCCATCAGTGGATTCCTAGCGGGAGTCTACAATGAGCAGTTCTTC; CDR3aa: CAISGFLAGVYNEQFF
len: 19; v_gene: TRBV24-1; abundance: NA; j_gene: TRBJ2-1; d_gene: TRBD2; CDR3nt: TGTGCCACCAGTGATCCTCTAGCGGGAGCCTCGTTCGGGCCCAATGAGCAGTTCTTC; CDR3aa: CATSDPLAGASFGPNEQFF
len: 15; v_gene: TRBV9; abundance: NA; j_gene: TRBJ1-6; d_gene: TRBD1; CDR3nt: TGTGCCAGCAGCGCGAGACAGGGGGCCCATTCACCCCTCCACTTT; CDR3aa: CASSARQGAHSPLHF
len: 13; v_gene: TRBV29-1; abundance: NA; j_gene: TRBJ2-5; d_gene: TRBD1; CDR3nt: TGCAGCGTCGACAGGGGACAACAAGAGACCCAGTACTTC; CDR3aa: CSVDRGQQETQYF
len: 13; v_gene: TRBV9; abundance: NA; j_gene: TRBJ1-6; d_gene: NA; CDR3nt: TGTGCCAGCAGCCCCTACAGTAATTCACCCCTCCACTTT; CDR3aa: CASSPYSNSPLHF
len: 14; v_gene: TRBV7-9; abundance: few; j_gene: TRBJ2-3; d_gene: TRBD2; CDR3nt: TGTGCCAGCAGCCCCGGGACTAGCGCAGATACGCAGTATTTT; CDR3aa: CASSPGTSADTQYF
len: 15; v_gene: TRBV29-1; abundance: NA; j_gene: TRBJ2-3; d_gene: TRBD2; CDR3nt: TGCAGCGTCTCGGGCGGGGGTAAGGGACCAGATACGCAGTATTTT; CDR3aa: CSVSGGGKGPDTQYF